Below, one T cell receptor beta chain is given with its context. Its antigen is as yet unknown. This record comes from a study of T cells in narcolepsy. Study-wide findings and caveats: Autoreactive HCRT-specific and TRIB2-specific clonotypes were marked in same-patient CSF-versus-blood CD4+ comparisons.

Trimming shortened V by 2 bases and J by 5 bases, and 12 bases separated the two germline ends. Looked up from germline, CDR1 is SGHTA and CDR2 is FQGNSA. The CDR3 is made up of 15 amino acids. The assay was immunoSEQ multiplex PCR, and TCRdb's table has in-frame clones only and misses some. The data contain around 42,000 clones, 88% of them singletons. Sequenced input: CD45RA- memory CD4+ T cells from PBMCs. The chain uses TRBV7-2 and TRBJ2-2, with D possibly being TRBD2 (5 bases). The source of this sequence is a human donor with narcolepsy. The CDR3 bases are TGTGCCAGCAGCTTAACCCTAGGCGGGACCGGGGAGCTGTTTTTT. It yields the protein CASSLTLGGTGELFF.